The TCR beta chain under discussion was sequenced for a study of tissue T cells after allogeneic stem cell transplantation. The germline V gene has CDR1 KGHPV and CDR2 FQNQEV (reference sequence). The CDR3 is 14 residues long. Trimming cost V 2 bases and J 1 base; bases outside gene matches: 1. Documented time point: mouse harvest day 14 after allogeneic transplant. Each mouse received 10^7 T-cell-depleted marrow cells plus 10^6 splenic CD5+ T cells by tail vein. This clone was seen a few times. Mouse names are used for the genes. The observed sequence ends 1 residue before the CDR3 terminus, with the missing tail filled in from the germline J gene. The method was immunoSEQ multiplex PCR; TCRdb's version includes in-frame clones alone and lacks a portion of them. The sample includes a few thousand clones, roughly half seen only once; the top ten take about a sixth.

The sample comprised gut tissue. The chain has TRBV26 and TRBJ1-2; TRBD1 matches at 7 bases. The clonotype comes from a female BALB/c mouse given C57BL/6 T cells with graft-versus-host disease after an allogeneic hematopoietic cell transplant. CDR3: CASSLPGGNSDYTF. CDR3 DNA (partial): TGTGCCAGCAGTCTGCCAGGGGGAAACTCCGACTACACC.